This TCR beta chain was sequenced for a study of T cells in Graves' hyperthyroidism and ophthalmopathy. Broader study findings: Most thyroid-expanded clonotypes above 0.001 were also found in blood.

Using RNA transcripts as the source, TCR beta CDR3 regions were amplified. First-round RT-PCR of the TCR CDR3 relied on the HTBI primer set. Using its own MiXCR run on the multiplex PCR reads, TCRdb lists one record per CDR3 protein. This table holds around 600,000 distinct CDR3 sequences, approximately 16% found once. The length of the CDR3 is 15 residues. Looked up from germline, CDR1 is SNHLY and CDR2 is FYNNEI. V dropped 4 bases and J dropped 2 bases, with 13 bases sitting between them. Notes on this clonotype: The antigen remains unidentified.

The TCR sequence derives from a woman between 40 and 55 years old with Graves' ophthalmopathy. The chain couples TRBV2 to TRBJ2-3, with D possibly being TRBD2 (6 bases). Source material: blood. CDR3 sequence (DNA): TGTGCCAGCAGTGTTGCAGCGGGTAACACAGATACGCAGTATTTT. Translating gives CASSVAAGNTDTQYF.